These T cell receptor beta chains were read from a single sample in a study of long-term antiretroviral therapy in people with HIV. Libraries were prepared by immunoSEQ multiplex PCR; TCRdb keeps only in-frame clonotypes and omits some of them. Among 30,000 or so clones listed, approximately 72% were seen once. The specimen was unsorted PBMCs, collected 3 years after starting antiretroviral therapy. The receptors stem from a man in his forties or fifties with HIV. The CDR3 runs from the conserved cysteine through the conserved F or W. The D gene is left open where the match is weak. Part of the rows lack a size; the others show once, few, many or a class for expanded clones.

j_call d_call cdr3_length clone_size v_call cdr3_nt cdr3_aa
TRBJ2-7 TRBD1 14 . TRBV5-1 TGCGCCAGCAGCCCGGGACAGGGGATCTACGAGCAGTACTTC CASSPGQGIYEQYF
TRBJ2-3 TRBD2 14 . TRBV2 TGTGCCAGCTCCTTTAGCGGGGGCACAGATACGCAGTATTTT CASSFSGGTDTQYF
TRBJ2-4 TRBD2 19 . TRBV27 TGTGCCAGCAGCCCCAGGAGCCAGGAGAGCTCTAGCGGCAAAAACATTCAGTACTTC CASSPRSQESSSGKNIQYF
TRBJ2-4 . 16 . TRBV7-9 TGTGCCAGCAGCTCCCGGGACAACTATTATGGTAACATTCAGTACTTC CASSSRDNYYGNIQYF
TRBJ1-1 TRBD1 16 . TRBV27 TGTGCCAGCAGTGCACAGGGGGCCGCAAGGAACGCTGAAGCTTTCTTT CASSAQGAARNAEAFF
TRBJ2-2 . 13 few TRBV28 TGTGCCAGCAGGCGGAGGTGGACCGGGGAGCTGTTTTTT CASRRRWTGELFF
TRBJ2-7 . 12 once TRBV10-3 TGTGCCATCAGTGGAAACTCCTACGAGCAGTACTTC CAISGNSYEQYF
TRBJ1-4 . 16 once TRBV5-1 TGCGCCAGCAGCTTGGACCCCGGGGGGTACTTGAGGGGACTGTTTTTT CASSLDPGGYLRGLFF
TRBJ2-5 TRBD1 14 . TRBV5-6 TGTGCCAGCAGCGCTGGGACAGGGGGGGAGACCCAGTACTTC CASSAGTGGETQYF
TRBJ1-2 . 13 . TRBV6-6 TGTGCCAGCAGTTACGTGGGAAACTATGGCTACACCTTC CASSYVGNYGYTF
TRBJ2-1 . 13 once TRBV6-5 TGTGCCAGCAGCACCCGGGGGTACAATGAGCAGTTCTTC CASSTRGYNEQFF
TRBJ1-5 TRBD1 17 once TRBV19 TGTGCCAGTAGACGAGCGGGACAGGGAGATTGGGGTCAGCCCCAGCATTTT CASRRAGQGDWGQPQHF
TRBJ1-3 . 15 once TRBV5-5 TGTGCCAGCAGCTTGGGACACTCCTCTGGAAACACCATATATTTT CASSLGHSSGNTIYF
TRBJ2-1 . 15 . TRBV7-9 TGTGCCAGCAGCGAAGGCAGACCAGCCTACAATGAGCAGTTCTTC CASSEGRPAYNEQFF
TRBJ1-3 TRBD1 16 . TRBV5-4 TGTGCCAGCAGCTTGGAGGGGGCACTAACTGGAAACACCATATATTTT CASSLEGALTGNTIYF
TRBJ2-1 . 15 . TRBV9 TGTGCCAGCAGCGTACCCGGACCTGGGGGGAATGAGCAGTTCTTC CASSVPGPGGNEQFF
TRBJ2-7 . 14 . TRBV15 TGTGCCACCAGCGTCTTCAACAGCTTCAGCGAGCAGTACTTC CATSVFNSFSEQYF
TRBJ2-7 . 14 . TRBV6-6 TGTGCCAGCACCCGATTGGGTGTAACCTACGAGCAGTACTTC CASTRLGVTYEQYF
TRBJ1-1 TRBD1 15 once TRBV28 TGTGCCAGCAGTTCCCCGGGACAGGGGGCGACTGAAGCTTTCTTT CASSSPGQGATEAFF
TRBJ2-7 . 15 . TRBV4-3 TGCGCCAGCAGCCAGTCAATGCGGGGCGGGTACGAGCAGTACTTC CASSQSMRGGYEQYF
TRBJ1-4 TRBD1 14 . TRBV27 TGTGCCAGCAGCCGGGACAGGGGAACTGAAAAACTGTTTTTT CASSRDRGTEKLFF
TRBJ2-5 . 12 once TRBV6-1 TGTGCCAGCAGCCTAACCGCGGAGACCCAGTACTTC CASSLTAETQYF
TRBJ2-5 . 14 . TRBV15 TGTGCCACCAGCAGAGGAGGGTCCGACCAGACCCAGTACTTC CATSRGGSDQTQYF
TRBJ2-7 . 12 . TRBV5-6 TGTGCCAGCAGCTTTCAGGGGTACGAGCAGTACTTC CASSFQGYEQYF
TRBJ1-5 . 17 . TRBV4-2 TGTGCCAGCAGCCAAGAGGATAGCTCTTTGGGCAATCAGCCCCAGCATTTT CASSQEDSSLGNQPQHF
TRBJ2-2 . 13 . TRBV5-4 TGTGCCAGCAGCTCAAAAAACACCGGGGAGCTGTTTTTT CASSSKNTGELFF
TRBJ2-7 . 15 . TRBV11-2 TGTGCCAGCAGCTCCCAGGGGGGCCTTCCCTACGAGCAGTACTTC CASSSQGGLPYEQYF
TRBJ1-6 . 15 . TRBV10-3 TGTGCCATCAGTGAGTCGGGACGGAATAATTCACCCCTCCACTTT CAISESGRNNSPLHF
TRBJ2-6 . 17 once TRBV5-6 TGTGCCAGCAGCTTCTGGTCAGGGACCTCTGGGGCCAACGTCCTGACTTTC CASSFWSGTSGANVLTF
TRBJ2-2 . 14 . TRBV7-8 TGTGCCAGCAGCTTAGTATCATACACCGGGGAGCTGTTTTTT CASSLVSYTGELFF
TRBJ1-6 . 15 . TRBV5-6 TGTGCCAGCAGCTTGGCAGGACAGTTTAATTCACCCCTCCACTTT CASSLAGQFNSPLHF
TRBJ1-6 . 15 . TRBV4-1 TGCGCCAGCAGCCATGGACTACTAGGGGGGTCACCCCTCCACTTT CASSHGLLGGSPLHF
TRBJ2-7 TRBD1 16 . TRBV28 TGTGCCAGCAGTTCGATGGACAGGGGGTATGGTTTCGAGCAGTACTTC CASSSMDRGYGFEQYF
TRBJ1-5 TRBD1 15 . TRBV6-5 TGTGCCAGCAGCCCCGACAGGGGTAGCAATCAGCCCCAGCATTTT CASSPDRGSNQPQHF
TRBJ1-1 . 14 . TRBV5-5 TGTGCCAGCAGCTTCCGCAGGGAAGGGACTGAAGCTTTCTTT CASSFRREGTEAFF
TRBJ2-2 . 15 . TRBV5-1 TGCGCCAGCAGCGTCGGACTATCGAACACCGGGGAGCTGTTTTTT CASSVGLSNTGELFF
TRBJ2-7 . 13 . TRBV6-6 TGTGCCAGCAGTCTTTTCGACACCTACGAGCAGTACTTC CASSLFDTYEQYF
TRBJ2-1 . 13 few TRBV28 TGTGCCAGCAGTGCCCCCATAGTGAGGGAGCAGTTCTTC CASSAPIVREQFF
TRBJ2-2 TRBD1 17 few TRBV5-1 TGCGCCAGCAGCTTGGCCTTGGGACAGTCGAACACCGGGGAGCTGTTTTTT CASSLALGQSNTGELFF
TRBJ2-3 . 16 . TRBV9 TGTGCCAGCAGCGTAGGGGCAGGGTTAGGTGGAGATACGCAGTATTTT CASSVGAGLGGDTQYF
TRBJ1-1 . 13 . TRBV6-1 TGTGCCAGCAGTGAAGGTCTGGGTGGGGAAGCTTTCTTT CASSEGLGGEAFF
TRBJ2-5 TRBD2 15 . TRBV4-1 TGCGCCAGCAGCCTGAGCGGGGGGACCCAAGAGACCCAGTACTTC CASSLSGGTQETQYF
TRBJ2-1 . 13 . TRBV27 TGTGCCAGCAGTTTATCAGGTGGAGCGGAGCAGTTCTTC CASSLSGGAEQFF